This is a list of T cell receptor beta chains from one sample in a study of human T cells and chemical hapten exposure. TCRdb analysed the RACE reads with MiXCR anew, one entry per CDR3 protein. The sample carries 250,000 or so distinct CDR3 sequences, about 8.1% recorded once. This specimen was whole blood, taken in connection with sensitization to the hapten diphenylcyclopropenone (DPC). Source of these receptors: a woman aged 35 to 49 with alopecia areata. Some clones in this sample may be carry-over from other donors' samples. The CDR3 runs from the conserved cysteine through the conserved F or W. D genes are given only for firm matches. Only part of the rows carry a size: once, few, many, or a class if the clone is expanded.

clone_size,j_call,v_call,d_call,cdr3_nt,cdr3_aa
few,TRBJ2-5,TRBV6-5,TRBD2,TGTGCCAGCAGTTACTCGACGGGGGGGACCCAGTACTTC,CASSYSTGGTQYF
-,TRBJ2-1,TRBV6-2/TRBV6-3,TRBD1,TGTGCCAGCAGTTACTCGACAGGGGGAAGCTTAAAGGAGCAGTTCTTC,CASSYSTGGSLKEQFF
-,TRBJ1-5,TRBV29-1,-,TGCAGCGTTGGCGATGTCAATCAGCCCCAGCATTTT,CSVGDVNQPQHF
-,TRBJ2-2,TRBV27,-,TGTGCCAGCACCCTAATGGGGAACACCGGGGAGCTGTTTTTT,CASTLMGNTGELFF
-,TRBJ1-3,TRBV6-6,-,TGTGCCAGCAGTTACTATGGCCCCCCGGAGGACACCATATATTTT,CASSYYGPPEDTIYF
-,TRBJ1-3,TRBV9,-,TGTGCCAGCAGCGTAGGGAGCTCTGGAAACACCATATATTTT,CASSVGSSGNTIYF
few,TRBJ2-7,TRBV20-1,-,TGCAGTGCTAGTGGGGTTGGGGCGATGCACCCCTACGAGCAGTACTTC,CSASGVGAMHPYEQYF
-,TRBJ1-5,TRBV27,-,TGTGCCAGCAGCGGACAGCACAATCAGCCCCAGCATTTT,CASSGQHNQPQHF
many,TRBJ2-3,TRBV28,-,TGTGCCAGCCGTTCCCCAGGGGGCACAGATACGCAGTATTTT,CASRSPGGTDTQYF
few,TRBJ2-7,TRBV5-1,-,TGCGCCAGCAGCCTCCGACACGAGCAGTACTTC,CASSLRHEQYF
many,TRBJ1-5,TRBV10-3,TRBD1,TGTGCCATCAGTGAGTCAAGAGGGGGCGAGGGCAATCAGCCCCAGCATTTT,CAISESRGGEGNQPQHF
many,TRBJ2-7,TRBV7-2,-,TGTGCCAGCAGCTTAAGTGTCTACGAGCAGTACTTC,CASSLSVYEQYF
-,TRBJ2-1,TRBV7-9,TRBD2,TGTGCCAGCAGCTTAGGATGGCTAGCGGGAGGGCATGAGCAGTTCTTC,CASSLGWLAGGHEQFF
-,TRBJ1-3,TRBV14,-,TGTGCCAGCAGCCAGGCGGGGACGGCCTCTGGAAACACCATATATTTT,CASSQAGTASGNTIYF
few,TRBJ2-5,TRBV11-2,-,TGTGCCAGCAGCCGTATTCAAGGGACCCAGTACTTC,CASSRIQGTQYF
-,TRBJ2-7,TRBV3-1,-,TGTGCCAGCAGCTCATGGACAAGGACCTACGAGCAGTACTTC,CASSSWTRTYEQYF
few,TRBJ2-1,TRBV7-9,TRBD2,TGTGCCAGCAGTCAAACTAGCGGCACCCACAATGAGCAGTTCTTC,CASSQTSGTHNEQFF
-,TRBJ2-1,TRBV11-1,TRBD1,TGTGCCAGCAGCTTAGGATACGGGACAGGGGGCAATGAGCAGTTCTTC,CASSLGYGTGGNEQFF
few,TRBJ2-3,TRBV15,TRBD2,TGTGCCACTAGCCAAAACGGGGGACTAGCGGGAGCTGGTACGCAGTATTTT,CATSQNGGLAGAGTQYF
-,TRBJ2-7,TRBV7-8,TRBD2,TGTGCCAGCAGCCCTTCCGACCTAGCGGGAATCGGGCAGTACTTC,CASSPSDLAGIGQYF
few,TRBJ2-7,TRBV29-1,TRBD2,TGCAGCGGAGGACTAGCGGGAGATGGAGAGCAGTACTTC,CSGGLAGDGEQYF
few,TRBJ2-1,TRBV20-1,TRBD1,TGCAGTGCTCAGACAGGGGGCGGGAGTAATGAGCAGTTCTTC,CSAQTGGGSNEQFF
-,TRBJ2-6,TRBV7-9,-,TGTGCCAGCAGCTTGGAGGGCTCTGGGGCCAACGTCCTGACTTTC,CASSLEGSGANVLTF
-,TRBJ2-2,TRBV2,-,TGTGCCAGCATGGGGACGGACACCGGGGAGCTGTTTTTT,CASMGTDTGELFF
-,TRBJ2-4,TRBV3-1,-,TGTGCCAGCAGCAGTACCGAAGCCAAAAACATTCAGTACTTC,CASSSTEAKNIQYF
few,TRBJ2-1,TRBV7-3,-,TGTGCCAGCAGCTTAGGTGGCACTGCCGGACGATACAATGAGCAGTTCTTC,CASSLGGTAGRYNEQFF
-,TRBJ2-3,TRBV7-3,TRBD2,TGTGCCAGCAGCTTAAGGGGAGGGGACGCAGATACGCAGTATTTT,CASSLRGGDADTQYF
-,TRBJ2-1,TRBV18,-,TGTGCCAGCTCACCACCGTCGGGGACTGAGCAGTTCTTC,CASSPPSGTEQFF
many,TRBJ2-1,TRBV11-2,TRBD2,TGTGCCAGCAGCTCTAGCGGGAAGGCCGGCAATGAGCAGTTCTTC,CASSSSGKAGNEQFF
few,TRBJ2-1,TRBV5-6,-,TGTGCCAGCAGCTCCCGGGGCAACCGGAATGAGCAGTTCTTC,CASSSRGNRNEQFF
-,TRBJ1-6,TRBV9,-,TGTGCCAGCAGCGTAGGACCCACCGCGGGGAATTCACCCCTCCACTTT,CASSVGPTAGNSPLHF
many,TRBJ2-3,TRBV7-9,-,TGTGCCAGCAGCTTAGCCTCAGGGGCTCTTGGAGATACGCAGTATTTT,CASSLASGALGDTQYF
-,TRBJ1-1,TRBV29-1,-,TGCAGCGTTGAAGATATTTCGGGGACTGAAGCTTTCTTT,CSVEDISGTEAFF
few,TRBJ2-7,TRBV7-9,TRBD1,TGTGCCAGCAGCTTAACCAGGGGGCGTATTTCCTACGAGCAGTACTTC,CASSLTRGRISYEQYF
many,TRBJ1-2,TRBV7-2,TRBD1,TGTGCCAGCAGCTTAGGAGGGGGACAGGCATATGGCTACACCTTC,CASSLGGGQAYGYTF